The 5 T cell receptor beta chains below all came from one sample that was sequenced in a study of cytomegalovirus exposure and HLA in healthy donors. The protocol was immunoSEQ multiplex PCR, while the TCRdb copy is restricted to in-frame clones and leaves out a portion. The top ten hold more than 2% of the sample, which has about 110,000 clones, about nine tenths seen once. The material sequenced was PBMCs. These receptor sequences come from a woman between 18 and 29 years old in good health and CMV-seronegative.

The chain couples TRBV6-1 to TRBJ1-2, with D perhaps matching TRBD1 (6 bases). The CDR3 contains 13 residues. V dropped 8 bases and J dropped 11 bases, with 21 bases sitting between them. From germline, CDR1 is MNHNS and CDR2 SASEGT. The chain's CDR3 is CASGRDNDLGYTF. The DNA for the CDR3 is TGTGCCAGCGGGAGGGACAATGACCTTGGGTACACCTTC.

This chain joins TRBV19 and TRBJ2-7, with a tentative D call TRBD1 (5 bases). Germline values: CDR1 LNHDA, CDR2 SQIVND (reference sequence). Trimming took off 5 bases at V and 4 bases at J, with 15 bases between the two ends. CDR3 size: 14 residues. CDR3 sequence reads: CASSFTRAGYEQYF. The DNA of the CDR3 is TGTGCCAGTAGTTTCACCCGGGCAGGGTACGAGCAGTACTTC.

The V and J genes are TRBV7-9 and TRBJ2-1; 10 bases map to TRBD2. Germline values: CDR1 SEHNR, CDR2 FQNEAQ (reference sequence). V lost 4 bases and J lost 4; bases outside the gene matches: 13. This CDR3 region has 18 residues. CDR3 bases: TGTGCCAGCAGCTCCAAAAAGGGGAGCGGGGGGGTGTACAATGAGCAGTTCTTC. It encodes CASSSKKGSGGVYNEQFF. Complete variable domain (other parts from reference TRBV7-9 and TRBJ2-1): DTGVSQNPRHKITKRGQNVTFRCDPISEHNRLYWYRQTLGQGPEFLTYFQNEAQLEKSRLLSDRFSAERPKGSFSTLEIQRTEQGDSAMYLCASSSKKGSGGVYNEQFFGPGTRLTVL.

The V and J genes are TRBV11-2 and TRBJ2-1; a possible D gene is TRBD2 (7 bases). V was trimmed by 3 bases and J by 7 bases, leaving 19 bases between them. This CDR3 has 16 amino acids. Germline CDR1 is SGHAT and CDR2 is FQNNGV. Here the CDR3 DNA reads TGTGCCAGCAGCTTCTATCGCGGGAGAGGGGGAAATGAGCAGTTCTTC. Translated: CASSFYRGRGGNEQFF. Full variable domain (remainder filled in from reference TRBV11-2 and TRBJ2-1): EAGVAQSPRYKIIEKRQSVAFWCNPISGHATLYWYQQILGQGPKLLIQFQNNGVVDDSQLPKDRFSAERLKGVDSTLKIQPAKLEDSAVYLCASSFYRGRGGNEQFFGPGTRLTVL.

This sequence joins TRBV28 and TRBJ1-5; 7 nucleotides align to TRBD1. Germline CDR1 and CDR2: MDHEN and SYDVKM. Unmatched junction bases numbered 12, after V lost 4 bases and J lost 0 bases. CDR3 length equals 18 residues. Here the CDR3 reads CASSSPTGALISNQPQHF. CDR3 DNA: TGTGCCAGCAGTTCTCCTACAGGGGCCCTTATTAGCAATCAGCCCCAGCATTTT.